This T cell receptor beta chain was found in a study of blood T cell repertoires in COVID-19. As for the study in general: COVID-19 samples collected from the United States, Italy and Spain covered acute and convalescent phases. T cells, B-cell-depleted T cells, or PBMCs supplied cDNA or gDNA.

The study drew participants aged about 18 to 89 years from approximately 23 US areas. Clinical history as reported by participants underpinned cohort assignment. The V gene's germline CDR1 is SQVTM and CDR2 ANQGSEA. CDR3 size: 13 residues. V lost 5 bases and J 3 bases, leaving 11 bases between the germline ends. Measured with immunoSEQ multiplex PCR; TCRdb has only the in-frame clones, and not every one. The sample carries roughly 220,000 clones, roughly 85% recorded once. The V gene is TRBV29-1, the J gene TRBJ1-3, with D perhaps matching TRBD1 (6 bases). This receptor was identified in a woman in her thirties or forties with acute COVID-19. What was sequenced was PBMCs or T cells enriched from blood (not recorded which). The CDR3 loop reads CSVRPQGGNTIYF. The CDR3 nucleotides are TGCAGCGTTCGACCACAGGGTGGAAACACCATATATTTT.